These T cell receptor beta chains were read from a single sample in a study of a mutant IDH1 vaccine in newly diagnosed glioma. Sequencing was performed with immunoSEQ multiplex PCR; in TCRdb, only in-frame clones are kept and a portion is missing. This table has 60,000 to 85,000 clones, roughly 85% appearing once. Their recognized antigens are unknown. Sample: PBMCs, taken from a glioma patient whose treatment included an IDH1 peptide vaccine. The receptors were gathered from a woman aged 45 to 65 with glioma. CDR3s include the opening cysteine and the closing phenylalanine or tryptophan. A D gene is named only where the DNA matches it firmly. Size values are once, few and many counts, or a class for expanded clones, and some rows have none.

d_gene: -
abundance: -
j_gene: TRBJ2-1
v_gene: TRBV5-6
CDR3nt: TGTGCCAGCAGCTTGACAGCGGAGCAGTTCTTC
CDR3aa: CASSLTAEQFF

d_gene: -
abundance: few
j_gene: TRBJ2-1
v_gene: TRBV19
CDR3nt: TGTGCCAGTAGTGCGCGAGCTCGGGGCCGGGTCGTAAATGAGCAGTTCTTC
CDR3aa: CASSARARGRVVNEQFF

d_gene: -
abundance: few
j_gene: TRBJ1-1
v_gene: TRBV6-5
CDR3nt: TGTGCCAGCAGCCAGATGCGTGGCACTGAAGCTTTCTTT
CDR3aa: CASSQMRGTEAFF

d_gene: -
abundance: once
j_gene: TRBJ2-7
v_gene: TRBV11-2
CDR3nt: TGTGCCAGCAGCTCGGTCTACGAGCAGTACTTC
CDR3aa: CASSSVYEQYF

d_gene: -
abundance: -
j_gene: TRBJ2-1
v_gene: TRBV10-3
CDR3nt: TGTGCCATCAGTGAGTCGGCGGGAAACTACAATGAGCAGTTCTTC
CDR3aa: CAISESAGNYNEQFF

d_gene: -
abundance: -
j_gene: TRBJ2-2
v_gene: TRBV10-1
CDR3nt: TGCGCCAGCAGTGAGTCGCCTACCGGGGAGCTGTTTTTT
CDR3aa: CASSESPTGELFF

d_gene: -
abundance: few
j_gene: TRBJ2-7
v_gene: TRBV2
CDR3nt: TGTGCCAGCAGGCTCCTGTACGAGCAGTACTTC
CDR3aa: CASRLLYEQYF

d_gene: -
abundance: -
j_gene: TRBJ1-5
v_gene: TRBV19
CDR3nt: TGTGCCAGTAGTGACCGACAGATATATAGCAATCAGCCCCAGCATTTT
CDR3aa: CASSDRQIYSNQPQHF

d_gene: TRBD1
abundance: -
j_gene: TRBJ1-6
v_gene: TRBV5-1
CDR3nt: TGCGCCAGCAGCTTCGACGGGACAGGGTACTATAATTCACCCCTCCACTTT
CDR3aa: CASSFDGTGYYNSPLHF

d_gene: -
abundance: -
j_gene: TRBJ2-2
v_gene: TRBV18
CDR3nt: TGTGCCAGCTCACCCTTTTTTGGGGGCTCCACCGGGGAGCTGTTTTTT
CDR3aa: CASSPFFGGSTGELFF

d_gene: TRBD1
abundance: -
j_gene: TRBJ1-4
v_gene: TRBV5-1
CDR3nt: TGCGCCAGCAGCTTACAGGGGCCGGCAACTAATGAAAAACTGTTTTTT
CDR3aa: CASSLQGPATNEKLFF

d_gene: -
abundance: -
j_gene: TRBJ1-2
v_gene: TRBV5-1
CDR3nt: TGCGCCAGCAGCTTGGGGAGAGACAGAGTGAACTATGGCTACACCTTC
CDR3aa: CASSLGRDRVNYGYTF

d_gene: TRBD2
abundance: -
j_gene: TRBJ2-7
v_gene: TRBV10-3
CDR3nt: TGTGCCATCAGTGCGACGATGGCTAGCGGGAGGTACGAGCAGTACTTC
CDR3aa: CAISATMASGRYEQYF

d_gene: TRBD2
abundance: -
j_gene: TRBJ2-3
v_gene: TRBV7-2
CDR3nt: TGTGCCAGCAGGCTAGGACTAGCGGGAGAAAGAGATACGCAGTATTTT
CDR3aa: CASRLGLAGERDTQYF

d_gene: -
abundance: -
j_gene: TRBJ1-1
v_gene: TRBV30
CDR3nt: TGTGCCTGGAGACGGGCCCAGGCGAGGACTGAAGCTTTCTTT
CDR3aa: CAWRRAQARTEAFF

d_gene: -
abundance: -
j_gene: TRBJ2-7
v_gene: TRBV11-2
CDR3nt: TGTGCCAGCAGCCCTCAGGGCTCCTACGAGCAGTACTTC
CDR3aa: CASSPQGSYEQYF

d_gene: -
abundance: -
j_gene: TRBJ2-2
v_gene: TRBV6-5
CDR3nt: TGTGCCAGCAGCCCACAGGGTCGTCGGACCGGGGAGCTGTTTTTT
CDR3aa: CASSPQGRRTGELFF

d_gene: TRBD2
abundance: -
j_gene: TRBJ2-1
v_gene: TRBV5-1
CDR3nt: TGCGCCAGCAGCAACTTAGCGGGTACCGGCCACAATGAGCAGTTCTTC
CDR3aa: CASSNLAGTGHNEQFF

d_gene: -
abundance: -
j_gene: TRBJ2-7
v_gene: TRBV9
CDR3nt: TGTGCCAGCAGCCCTCGGGACATTATCTCCTACGAGCAGTACTTC
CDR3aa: CASSPRDIISYEQYF

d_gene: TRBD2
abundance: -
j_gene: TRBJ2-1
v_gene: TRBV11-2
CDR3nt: TGTGCCAGCAGCTTAGGACTAGCGGAATACAATGAGCAGTTCTTC
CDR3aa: CASSLGLAEYNEQFF

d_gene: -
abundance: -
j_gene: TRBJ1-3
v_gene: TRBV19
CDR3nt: TGTGCCAGTAGTACGTGGACAGCGGGAAACACCATATATTTT
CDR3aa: CASSTWTAGNTIYF

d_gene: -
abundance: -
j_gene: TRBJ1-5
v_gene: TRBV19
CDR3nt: TGTGCCAGTAGTGCGAGGGTCGGGGTCTTGAGCAATCAGCCCCAGCATTTT
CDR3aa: CASSARVGVLSNQPQHF

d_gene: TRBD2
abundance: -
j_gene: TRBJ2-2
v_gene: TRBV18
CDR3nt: TGTGCCAGCTCACCATGGCTAGCGGGAGAGGGGACCGGGGAGCTGTTTTTT
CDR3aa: CASSPWLAGEGTGELFF

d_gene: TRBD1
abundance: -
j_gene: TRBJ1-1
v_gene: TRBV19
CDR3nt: TGTGCCAGTAGTATCTTTCGGGACAGCGTAATGAACACTGAAGCTTTCTTT
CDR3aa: CASSIFRDSVMNTEAFF

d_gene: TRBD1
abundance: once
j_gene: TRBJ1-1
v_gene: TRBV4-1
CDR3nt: TGCGCCAGCAGCCAGGGCTGGGACAGGGGACCTGAAGCTTTCTTT
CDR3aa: CASSQGWDRGPEAFF

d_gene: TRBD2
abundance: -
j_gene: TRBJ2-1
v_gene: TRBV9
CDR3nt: TGTGCCAGCAGCGGAAGCGGGAGGGAGAATGAGCAGTTCTTC
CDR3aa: CASSGSGRENEQFF

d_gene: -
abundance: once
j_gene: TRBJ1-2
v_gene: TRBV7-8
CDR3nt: TGTGCCAGCAGCTTAGTTCCGGGTAAAGACTATGGCTACACCTTC
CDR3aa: CASSLVPGKDYGYTF

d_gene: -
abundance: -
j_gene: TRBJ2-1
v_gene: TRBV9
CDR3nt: TGTGCCAGCAGCGTAAGTCAAGAGGGCTACAATGAGCAGTTCTTC
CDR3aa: CASSVSQEGYNEQFF

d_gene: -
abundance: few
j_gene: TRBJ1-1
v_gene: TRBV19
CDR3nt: TGTGCCAGTAGAGAAAGGTTATCCGGCGGTGAAGCTTTCTTT
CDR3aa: CASRERLSGGEAFF

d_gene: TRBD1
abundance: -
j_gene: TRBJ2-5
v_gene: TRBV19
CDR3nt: TGTGCCAGTAGCCCCCGGACAGGGGGTGAGACCCAGTACTTC
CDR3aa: CASSPRTGGETQYF

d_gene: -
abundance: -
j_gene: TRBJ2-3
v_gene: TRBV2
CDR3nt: TGTGCCAGCAGTGAAGGGTCAGATACGCAGTATTTT
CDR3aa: CASSEGSDTQYF

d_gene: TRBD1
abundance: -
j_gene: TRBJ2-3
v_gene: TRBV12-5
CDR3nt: TGTGCTAGTGGTTTGCCCCGACAGGGGCGGTGGGGCACAGATACGCAGTATTTT
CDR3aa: CASGLPRQGRWGTDTQYF

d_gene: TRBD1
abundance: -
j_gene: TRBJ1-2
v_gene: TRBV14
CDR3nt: TGTGCCAGCAGCCAAGATTTGGACAGGGGATTGTATGGCTACACCTTC
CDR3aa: CASSQDLDRGLYGYTF

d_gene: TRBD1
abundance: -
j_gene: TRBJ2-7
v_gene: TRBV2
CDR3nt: TGTGCCAGCAGTTTCTCGACCGGGACAGCGAGCTCCTACGAGCAGTACTTC
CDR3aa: CASSFSTGTASSYEQYF

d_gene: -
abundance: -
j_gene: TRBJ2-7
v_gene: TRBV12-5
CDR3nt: TGTGCTAGTGCCCTTGGGGCTTCGCGCCCGTACGAGCAGTACTTC
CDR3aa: CASALGASRPYEQYF

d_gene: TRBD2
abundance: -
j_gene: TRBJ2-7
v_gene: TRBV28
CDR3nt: TGTGCCAGCACCCCAGGGACTAGCGGGAGCTACGAGCAGTACTTC
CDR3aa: CASTPGTSGSYEQYF

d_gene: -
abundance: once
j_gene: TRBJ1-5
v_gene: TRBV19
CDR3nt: TGTGCCAGTAGTCCCGGTTCTAGCAATCAGCCCCAGCATTTT
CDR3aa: CASSPGSSNQPQHF

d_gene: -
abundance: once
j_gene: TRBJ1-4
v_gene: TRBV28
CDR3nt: TGTGCCAGCAGTCCGGGACACCTAGTTGCAACTAATGAAAAACTGTTTTTT
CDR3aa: CASSPGHLVATNEKLFF

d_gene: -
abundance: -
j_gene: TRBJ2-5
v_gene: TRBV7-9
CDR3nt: TGTGCCAGCAACCCAGGCGGGGAGACCCAGTACTTC
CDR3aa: CASNPGGETQYF

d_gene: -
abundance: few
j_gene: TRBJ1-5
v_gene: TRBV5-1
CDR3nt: TGCGCCAGCAGCTTGACCCCGGGGCAAAATCAGCCCCAGCATTTT
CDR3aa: CASSLTPGQNQPQHF

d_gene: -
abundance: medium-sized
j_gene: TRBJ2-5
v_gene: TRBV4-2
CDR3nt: TGTGCCAGCAGCCAAGAGCGGGGTAGAGAAGAGACCCAGTACTTC
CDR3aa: CASSQERGREETQYF

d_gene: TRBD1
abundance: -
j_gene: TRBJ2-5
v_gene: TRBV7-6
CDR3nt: TGTGCCAGCAGCTCCCGGGACAGAGCTCTTCAAGAGACCCAGTACTTC
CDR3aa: CASSSRDRALQETQYF

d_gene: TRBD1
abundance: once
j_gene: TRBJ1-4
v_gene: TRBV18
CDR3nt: TGTGCCAGCTCACTCCGCAGGGGGCGGACTAATGAAAAACTGTTTTTT
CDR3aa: CASSLRRGRTNEKLFF

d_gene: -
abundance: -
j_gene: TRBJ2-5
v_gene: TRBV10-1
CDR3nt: TGCGCCAGCAGGGGGTCCGACCAAGAGACCCAGTACTTC
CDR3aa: CASRGSDQETQYF

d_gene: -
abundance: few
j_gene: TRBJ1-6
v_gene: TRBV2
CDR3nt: TGTGCCAGCAGTACGTTGGCCCCCAATAATTCACCCCTCCACTTT
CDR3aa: CASSTLAPNNSPLHF

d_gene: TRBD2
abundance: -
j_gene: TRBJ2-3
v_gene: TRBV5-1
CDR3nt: TGCGCCAGCAGCTTGGACCCGGGAGGGCCAACAGATACGCAGTATTTT
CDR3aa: CASSLDPGGPTDTQYF

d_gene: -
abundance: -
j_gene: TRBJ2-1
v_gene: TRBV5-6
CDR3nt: TGTGCCAGCAGCCAATACAATGAGCAGTTCTTC
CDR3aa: CASSQYNEQFF

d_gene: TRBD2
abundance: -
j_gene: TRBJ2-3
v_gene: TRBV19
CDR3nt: TGTGCCAGTAGTTCGAAATCACTAGCGGGAGCGGTAGATACGCAGTATTTT
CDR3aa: CASSSKSLAGAVDTQYF

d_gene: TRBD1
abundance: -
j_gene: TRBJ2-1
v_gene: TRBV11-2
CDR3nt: TGTGCCAGCAGCTTGGGGACAGGGGGACACAATGAGCAGTTCTTC
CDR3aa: CASSLGTGGHNEQFF